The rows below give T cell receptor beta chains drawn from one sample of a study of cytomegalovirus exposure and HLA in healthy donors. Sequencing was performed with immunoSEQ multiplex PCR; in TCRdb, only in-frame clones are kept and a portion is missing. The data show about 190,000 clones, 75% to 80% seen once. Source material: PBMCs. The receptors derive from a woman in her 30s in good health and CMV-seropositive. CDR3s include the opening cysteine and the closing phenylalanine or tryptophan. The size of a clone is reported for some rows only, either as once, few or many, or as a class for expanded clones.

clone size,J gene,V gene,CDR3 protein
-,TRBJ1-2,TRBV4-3,CASSQEGGGPANYGYTF
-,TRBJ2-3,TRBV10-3,CAISGSTDTQYF
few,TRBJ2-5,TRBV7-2,CASSLGYSGSLQETQYF
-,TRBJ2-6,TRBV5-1,CASSFGGGLPGGANVLTF
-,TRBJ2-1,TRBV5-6,CASSSSLRQFF
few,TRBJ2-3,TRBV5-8,CASSLGGGSTDTQYF
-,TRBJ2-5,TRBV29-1,CSVGPLRGGRGSSLNF
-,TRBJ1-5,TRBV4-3,CASSQDPTGGQPQHF
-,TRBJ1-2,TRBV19,CASKVPGGRAHGYTF
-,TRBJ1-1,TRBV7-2,CASSTGNTEAFF
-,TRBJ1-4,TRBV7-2,CASSLGGHRNEKLFF
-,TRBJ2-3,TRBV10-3,CAISELGPTDTQYF
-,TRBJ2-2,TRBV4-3,CASSQVVQGAGWLFF
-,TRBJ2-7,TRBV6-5,CASSYSRMGGYEQYF
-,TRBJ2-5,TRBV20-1,CSAMIVQTQYF
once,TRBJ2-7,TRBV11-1,CASSSGTNPYEQYF
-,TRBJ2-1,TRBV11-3,CASSHASGVSYNEQFF
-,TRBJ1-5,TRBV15,CATSRDGGGNQPQHF
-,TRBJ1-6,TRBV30,CAWAIRGLTLHF
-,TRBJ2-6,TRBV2,CASSGGSSGANVLTF
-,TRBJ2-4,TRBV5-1,CASSLGGGTETQYF
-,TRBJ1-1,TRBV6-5,CASTYRGWTGLAFF
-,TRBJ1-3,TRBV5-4,CASSNTQGGSGNTIYF
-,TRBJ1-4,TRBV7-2,CASSLVRGEKLFF
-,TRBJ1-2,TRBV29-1,CSVDRQGADGYTF
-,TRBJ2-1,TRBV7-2,CASSRTGFYNEQFF
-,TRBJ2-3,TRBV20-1,CSANRGLSQYF
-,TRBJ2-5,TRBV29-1,CSVGQEHGVQETQYF
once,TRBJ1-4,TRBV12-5,CASGLMAETNEKLFF
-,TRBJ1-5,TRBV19,CASKGQGGSNQPQHF
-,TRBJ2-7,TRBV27,CASRGTSGMFSYEQYF
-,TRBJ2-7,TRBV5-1,CASSPTSGRAYEQYF
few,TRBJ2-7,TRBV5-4,CASSFFRDRVPYEQYF
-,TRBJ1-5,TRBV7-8,CASSFDRGRQPQHF
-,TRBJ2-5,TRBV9,CASSSTPFGSRETQYF
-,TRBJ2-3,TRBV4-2,CASSQVEGYGTDTQYF
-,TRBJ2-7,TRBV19,CASSMGALYEQYF
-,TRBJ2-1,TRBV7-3,CASSLIGVAGGLNYNEQFF
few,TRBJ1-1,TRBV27,CASSFGSRRDTEAFF
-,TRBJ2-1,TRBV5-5,CASSPPGTRNEQFF
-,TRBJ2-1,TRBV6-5,CASSSGGSIAEQFF
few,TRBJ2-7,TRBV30,CASGQGDYEQYF
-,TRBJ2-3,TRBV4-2,CASSPPLAASTDTQYF
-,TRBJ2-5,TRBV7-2,CASSSGTSGSLFYF
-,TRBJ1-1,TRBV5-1,CASSSDRVGVTEAFF
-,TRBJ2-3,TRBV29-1,CSVELGYRVKDTQYF
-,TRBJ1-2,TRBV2,CASEDRPYGYTF
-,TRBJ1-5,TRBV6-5,CASSPDRAQPQHF
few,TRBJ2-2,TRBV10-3,CAISEPASGRVETGELFF
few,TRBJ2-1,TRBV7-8,CASRSGGGRYNEQFF
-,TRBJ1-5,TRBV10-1,CASRADREGYQPQHF
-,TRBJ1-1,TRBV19,CASSPIEELNTEAFF
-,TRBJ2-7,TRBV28,CASSGTSGSYEQYF
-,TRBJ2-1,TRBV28,CASSQETGTKNEQFF